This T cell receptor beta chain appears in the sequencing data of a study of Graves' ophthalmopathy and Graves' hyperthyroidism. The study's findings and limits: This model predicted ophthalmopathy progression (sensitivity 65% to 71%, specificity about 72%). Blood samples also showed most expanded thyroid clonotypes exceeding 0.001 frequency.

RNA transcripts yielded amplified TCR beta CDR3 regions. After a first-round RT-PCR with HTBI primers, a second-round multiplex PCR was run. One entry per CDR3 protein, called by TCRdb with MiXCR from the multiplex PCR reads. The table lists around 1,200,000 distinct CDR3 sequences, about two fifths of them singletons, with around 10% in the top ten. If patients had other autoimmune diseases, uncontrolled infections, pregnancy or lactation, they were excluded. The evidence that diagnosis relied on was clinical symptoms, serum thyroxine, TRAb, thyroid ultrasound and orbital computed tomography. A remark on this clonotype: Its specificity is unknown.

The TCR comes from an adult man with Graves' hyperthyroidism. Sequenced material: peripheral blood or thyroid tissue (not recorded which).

In DNA, the CDR3 is TGCAGCGTTGAAGCCGTCTGGGGTACTGAAGCTTTCTTT. Translated: CSVEAVWGTEAFF. This chain links TRBV29-1 with TRBJ1-1; D is undetermined. The CDR3 runs to 13 residues. Germline values: CDR1 SQVTM, CDR2 ANQGSEA. V dropped 1 base and J dropped 5 bases, with 11 bases sitting between them.